This T cell receptor beta chain stems from a study of T cells in Graves' hyperthyroidism and ophthalmopathy. V was shortened by 0 bases and J by 4 bases, with 11 bases between the two germline ends. Looked up from germline, CDR1 is SGHRS and CDR2 is YFSETQ. CDR3 length equals 15 residues. This clonotype appeared many times. From RNA transcripts, TCR beta CDR3 regions were amplified. TCR CDR3 underwent first-round RT-PCR with the HTBI primer set. TCRdb itself ran the multiplex PCR reads through MiXCR, one entry per CDR3 protein. The data show 600,000 to 650,000 distinct CDR3 sequences, more than 20% seen once. Individuals with ophthalmopathy presented a Clinical Activity Score of at least 3, a NOSPECS grade of at least 4 and a duration under 3 months.

Source material: blood. The source is a man aged 25 to 45 with Graves' ophthalmopathy. The rearrangement joins TRBV5-1 to TRBJ2-1; TRBD2 is a possible D gene (6 bases). The CDR3 reads CASSLAPSAYNEQFF. CDR3 DNA sequence: TGCGCCAGCAGCTTGGCCCCTAGCGCATACAATGAGCAGTTCTTC.